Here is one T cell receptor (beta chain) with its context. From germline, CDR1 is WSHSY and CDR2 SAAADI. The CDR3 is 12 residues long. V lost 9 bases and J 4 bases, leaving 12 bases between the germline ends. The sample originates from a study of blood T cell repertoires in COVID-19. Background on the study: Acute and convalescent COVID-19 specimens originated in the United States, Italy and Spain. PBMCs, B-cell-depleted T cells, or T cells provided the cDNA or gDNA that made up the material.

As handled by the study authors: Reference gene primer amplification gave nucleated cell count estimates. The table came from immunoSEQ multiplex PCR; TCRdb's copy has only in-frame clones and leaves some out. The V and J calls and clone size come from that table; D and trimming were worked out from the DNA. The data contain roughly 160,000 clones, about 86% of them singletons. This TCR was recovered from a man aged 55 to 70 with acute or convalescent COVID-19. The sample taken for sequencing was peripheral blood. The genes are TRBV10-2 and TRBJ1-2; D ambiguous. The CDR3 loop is CASLRDGYGYTF. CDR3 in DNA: TGCGCCAGTCTAAGAGATGGCTATGGCTACACCTTC.